What follows is one TCR beta chain and its context. These data belong to a study of blood T cell repertoires in COVID-19. Across the study: Acute-phase and convalescent COVID-19 samples originated in the United States, Italy and Spain.

Two consecutive negative NP/OP PCR tests, clearance, or resolved symptoms defined Cohort 3 recovery. This CDR3 is 11 amino acids long. Germline CDR1 and CDR2: DFQATT and SNEGSKA (reference sequence). Original handling: Estimates of nucleated cell counts were drawn from the amplification of reference gene primers. Generated by immunoSEQ multiplex PCR, the TCRdb table keeps only in-frame clones and is missing some. The DNA gave D and trimming, while V, J and clone size come from that table. The sample holds 280,000 or so clones; approximately 85% are singletons and the top ten take less than 2.5%. The sequencing input was PBMCs or T cells enriched from blood (not recorded which). This rearrangement joins TRBV20-1 to TRBJ1-5, with no clear D. The TCR comes from a man aged 25 to 45 who had recovered from COVID-19. Here the CDR3 DNA reads TGCAGCGCCCCCGAGGGTCGTGTCCAGCATTTT. Protein: CSAPEGRVQHF.